This T cell receptor beta chain appears in the sequencing data of a study of persistence of HIV-infected CD4 T cells. Sequencing used immunoSEQ version 4 in survey mode. Profiling relied on immunoSEQ multiplex PCR, and the TCRdb table lists in-frame clones only, not all of them. The profile shows about 7,000 clones, 79% of them singletons. This clone was detected a few times. Its antigen is not identified. Cells were stimulated with CMV-infected fibroblast lysates at 10 ug/mL. Sorting selected CD4+ T cells upregulating both CD40 ligand and CD69. The TCR comes from an adult woman with HIV who was CMV-seropositive. The specimen was CD4+ T cells sorted from PBMCs after roughly 18-hour stimulation, collected from a patient who received antiretroviral therapy.

The CDR3 bases are TGCAGCGCCCAAAGGCAGGGAAACACCGGGGAGCTGTTTTTT. Protein: CSAQRQGNTGELFF. V and J are TRBV29-1 and TRBJ2-2; D is perhaps TRBD1 (5 bases). The CDR3 length is 14 residues. V was pared by 7 bases and J by 2 bases, with 14 bases between. From germline, CDR1 is SQVTM and CDR2 ANQGSEA.